This paragraph covers one TCR beta chain sequence. The sample belongs to a study of blood T cell repertoires in COVID-19. Data came from immunoSEQ multiplex PCR; TCRdb stores just in-frame clones and leaves some out. This sample yields roughly 160,000 clones, of which roughly four fifths are seen a single time; roughly 9.6% belongs to the top ten. The CDR3 runs to 13 residues. The V and J ends lost 3 bases and 6 bases respectively, with 11 bases between them. Germline CDR1 reads MDHEN; CDR2 reads SYDVKM. J is TRBJ1-2 and V is TRBV28; D is possibly TRBD1 (6 bases). Source material: PBMCs or T cells enriched from blood (not recorded which). The source of this sequence is a man in his fifties who had recovered from COVID-19. CDR3 region: CASSLLAGDGYTF. CDR3 nucleotides: TGTGCCAGCAGTTTGTTGGCAGGGGATGGCTACACCTTC.